The entry that follows covers one TCR beta chain sequence. The antigen is undetermined. Clones were sequenced by immunoSEQ multiplex PCR, and TCRdb holds only the in-frame ones, with some missing. The data contain some 900,000 clones, 70% to 85% of them singletons. The source of the sample is a study of shared clonotypes between healthy human individuals. Study-level information: Three plates were used per donor for CD4 naive, three for CD4 memory, two for CD8 naive and one for CD8 memory. Broader study findings: Of the naive CD4 clonotypes, approximately 5% were shared across several donors.

Trimming at V came to 4 bases and at J to 3 bases, leaving 0 bases not matched to a gene. The CDR3 contains 12 residues. Looked up from germline, CDR1 is SEHNR and CDR2 is FQNEAQ (reference sequence). This clonotype originated in a man aged 18 to 29 in good health. V and J are TRBV7-9 and TRBJ2-7; 7 positions agree with TRBD2. Input material: memory CD4+ T cells sorted from blood. Subset reported: CD45RA-negative fraction. CDR3 sequence: CASSWGGYEQYF. Written as DNA, the CDR3 is TGTGCCAGCAGCTGGGGGGGCTACGAGCAGTACTTC. Full variable domain (remainder filled in from reference TRBV7-9 and TRBJ2-7): DTGVSQNPRHKITKRGQNVTFRCDPISEHNRLYWYRQTLGQGPEFLTYFQNEAQLEKSRLLSDRFSAERPKGSFSTLEIQRTEQGDSAMYLCASSWGGYEQYFGPGTRLTVT.